This T cell receptor (beta chain) was sequenced during a study of Graves' ophthalmopathy and Graves' hyperthyroidism. Study-wide points: Using 13 signatures, a model distinguished ophthalmopathy from stable hyperthyroidism, reaching roughly 90% sensitivity and roughly 80% specificity. Most thyroid clonotypes with frequency above 0.001 were detected in blood too.

Disease in donors with ophthalmopathy had moderate-to-severe activity, CAS ≥3, NOSPECS ≥4 and under 3 months' duration. Reliance was placed on clinical symptoms, serum thyroxine, TRAb, thyroid ultrasound and orbital computed tomography for diagnosis. There are many counts of this clonotype. Its antigen is currently unknown. As the template, RNA transcripts were used to amplify TCR beta CDR3 regions. HTBI primers primed a first-round RT-PCR, and a second-round multiplex PCR followed. Each CDR3 protein is one row after TCRdb ran MiXCR on the multiplex PCR reads. Among 200,000 to 250,000 distinct CDR3 sequences listed, roughly a fifth were seen once. The germline V gene has CDR1 MNHEY and CDR2 SVGAGI. The V gene lost 7 bases and the J gene lost 6 bases, with 13 bases spanning the gap. This CDR3 region has 14 residues.

The TCR was taken from a woman aged 50 to 60 with Graves' ophthalmopathy. Material: peripheral blood. The chain couples TRBV6-5 to TRBJ1-6; the D is unclear. CDR3 amino acids: CASNRVESNSPLHF. For the CDR3, the DNA is TGTGCCAGCAACCGGGTCGAAAGTAATTCACCCCTCCACTTT.